This TCR beta chain was recovered during a study of cytomegalovirus exposure and HLA in healthy donors (dated by TCRdb to 2016 to 2017). Regarding the study in general: An earlier analysis of some 600 of the donors reported about 260 Gb of sequence data and 95 million to 120 million unique TCR beta sequences obtained from around 190 million T cells. Every repertoire in the discovery cohort had been generated on one and the same sequencing platform. The number of donors typed differed by locus, with 629-630 for A, B, C, DRB1 and DQB1, 522 for DQA1, 600 to 610 for DPA1, and some 440 for DPB1. In the later analysis, no new phenotypic data were used to find candidate immune exposures; instead, reliance was placed on TCR beta sequences and their occurrence across donors. In addition to the first cohort of 650 to 750 subjects, a separate validation cohort of approximately 120 different subjects was used. The aim of the study was to test whether cataloging public T cell receptors could identify signatures of past pathogen exposure. Donor age, sex, ethnicity and CMV serostatus were collected together with the repertoire data. An early release covering roughly 640 HLA-typed donors comprised about 290 gigabases of sequencing data and approximately 85 million unique TCR sequences. In a later analysis, previously published TCR beta repertoires from 500 to 750 donors were re-analyzed and high-resolution HLA genotyping was added so that TCR occurrence patterns could be studied. Roughly 5 DR-DQ haplotypes were treated as single units for association and clustering because of strong linkage in the cohort. An earlier analysis of about 620 of the donors applied high-throughput TCR beta sequencing to assess whether each TCR beta V gene segment acted as functional or pseudogenic. Using immunosequencing, the study profiled T cell repertoires from fewer than 850 subjects and related those repertoires to cytomegalovirus serostatus. A later genetic analysis used genome-wide SNP genotypes for about 60% of the roughly 700 donors, treating that subset as a discovery cohort. High-throughput TCR immunosequencing, statistical association of individual TCRs with disease status, and machine learning were combined to predict cytomegalovirus infection status. Among the roughly 410 genotyped donors, around 79% belonged to the genetic ancestry cluster associated with self-reported Caucasian donors. Class I and class II HLA loci were covered by the typing at four-digit resolution. Among 350 to 400 genotyped donors of the cohort, an average of about 240,000 unique TCR beta nucleotide sequences were sequenced per donor, roughly 18% of them non-productive.

Trimmed from V: 4 bases; trimmed from J: 5 bases; junction bases lacking a gene match: 6. Taken from the germline V gene (reference sequence), the CDR1 and CDR2 loops are SGHNT and YYREEE. From cysteine to phenylalanine, the CDR3 is 14 amino acids long. CDR3 DNA only is kept here, 42 bases in frame from base 1. Notes on this clone: Its antigen is unknown. Base qualities were left out, and no much larger clone turns up one base away.

The investigation overall reported the following: Cytomegalovirus status was reported to be diagnosed by the classifier with high specificity and sensitivity in both the original and validation cohorts. In a later analysis, several top co-occurrence clusters were reported to appear linked to parvovirus B19, influenza, CMV and Epstein-Barr virus. Because counts were too low, seventeen rarely observed V segments, including chromosome 9 orphons, were excluded from the earlier analysis of 500 to 700 of the donors. Because HLA typing was unavailable for some donors at each locus, only the typed subset was used in association tests. In an earlier analysis of approximately 590 of the donors, most TCR beta V segments were observed in productive rearrangements about 87% or about 30% of the time, broadly matching IMGT annotations. The authors suggested that the approach could potentially be extended to other disease states and immunological phenotypes. Linkage disequilibrium might explain the correlated functional status among segregating V segments, but an unknown experimental factor could not be ruled out. In a later genetic analysis, a missense DCLRE1C variant was associated with V-gene and J-gene trimming of TCR beta chains, and the association was replicated in an independent cohort. Compared with equally common non-associated chains, HLA-associated TCR beta chains in a later analysis were more clonally expanded and had lower generation probabilities. Only TCR beta chains were sequenced in this cohort, and the absence of alpha or paired-chain data limited detectable features. A further reported finding was that TCR beta sequences accurately predicted the HLA-A and HLA-B alleles for most subjects in the first cohort. A cluster of highly shared sequence variants was judged likely to represent a technical artifact of the sequencing pipeline. In a later analysis, the rate of TCR association differed among HLA loci, with DRB1 alleles having the most associated TCRs and HLA-C alleles having the fewest. The presence/absence analyses assumed that sequencing depth was roughly uniform across donors, and that assumption may not be true. Because the 87-base-pair reads could not distinguish some IMGT-functional V segments, including TRBV6-2 and TRBV6-3, those segments were excluded. In the study, about 150 TCR beta chains were listed as associated with cytomegalovirus. Strong co-occurrence of HLA alleles, especially DR and DQ, made assigning TCR associations to individual alleles difficult. According to a later analysis, most CMV-associated TCR beta chains appeared to be HLA-restricted, and the HLA associations seemed to be driven largely by CMV exposure. Three of the identified cytomegalovirus-associated TCR beta chains were confirmed in vitro to be specific for cytomegalovirus antigens. In a later analysis, some 18,000 TCR beta sequences were associated with specific HLA alleles at a false discovery rate of 0.05. Immune exposure information for the cohort was limited to CMV serostatus. While some public TCRs were present in many individuals, most TCR sequences turned up only very rarely across donors. In a later genetic analysis, fewer N-insertions in productive TCRs were reported among donors in an Asian-associated ancestry cluster than the roughly 670-donor mean.

The library was built by means of the immunoSEQ multiplex PCR assay. For the multiplex PCR, a mixture combining 60 forward primers for TCR Vbeta segments and 13 reverse primers for TCR Jbeta segments was used. The CDR3 region of rearranged TCR beta genes was amplified from genomic DNA with a multiplex PCR assay. On the Illumina HiSeq System, the amplified TCR beta libraries were sequenced as 87-base-pair reads. Regarding the original processing steps: In a later analysis, tens of millions of unique TCR beta chains were counted across the approximately 640 repertoires, and some 10 million of these chains were shared by at least two donors. Raw reads were error-corrected and collapsed into unique sequences by a nearest-neighbor algorithm in which closely related sequences were merged to remove PCR and sequencing errors. Alignment of CDR3 sequences to IMGT reference sequences was used to assign V, D and J gene segments. Each retained sequence needed at least a six-nucleotide match to both a V gene segment and a J gene segment. Rearrangements were classified as productive when the CDR3 lacked stop codons and remained in frame with V and J, and all other rearrangements were classified as non-productive. CDR3 was defined by IMGT convention, running from the second conserved V-encoded cysteine to the conserved J-encoded phenylalanine. In an earlier analysis of approximately 500 of the donors, sequences lacking an unambiguous match to a single V gene segment were excluded. In an earlier analysis of approximately 560 of the donors, a V segment was called functional when productive rearrangements were above 56.7%, and segregating when the standard deviation between donors exceeded 5%. A statistical classification framework was developed to diagnose cytomegalovirus status using the catalog of TCR beta chain sequences. A later analysis assigned V and J genes by comparing TCR nucleotide sequences with IMGT/GENE-DB human TR gene sequences. The TCRdist pipeline was used in a later analysis to assign CDR3 sequences and most-parsimonious VDJ recombination scenarios. A later analysis defined each TCR beta chain by its CDR3 amino acid sequence plus V-gene family, and excluded reads lacking a unique V-gene family. As a way to deal with suspected cross-contamination and a sequencing artifact, a later analysis dropped approximately 590 nucleotide sequences that were highly shared and had low generation probability. In a later analysis, a clonal expansion index was calculated for each public chain from normalized within-repertoire ranks of inferred template counts. In a later analysis, generation probabilities were computed with a VDJ recombination model fitted to out-of-frame rearrangements, and the resulting probabilities were checked against IGoR. In a later analysis, TCR-TCR, TCR-HLA and TCR-CMV co-occurrence was scored with hypergeometric tests, and a repertoire-size bias correction was applied to TCR pairs. In a later analysis, false discovery rates were estimated by permuting HLA or CMV assignments 20 times. A later analysis grouped co-occurring TCRs with DBSCAN, adding TCRdist sequence similarity when clustering within HLA-allele-positive subsets. Repertoires with fewer than 30,000 or more than 120,000 public chains were left out of co-occurrence clustering, as were a handful of repertoires with anomalous nucleotide sharing. TCRdb stores this immuneACCESS table with in-frame sequences only. Part of the clones is absent; in the studies checked, under half of the shortfall reflects unresolved V genes, and no reason is known for the rest. That table furnishes V, J and clone size, whereas the DNA furnished D and trimming. A total of under 55,000 clones appear in this sample, approximately 72% of them only once. The ten largest clonotypes hold 9% to 9.5% of the sample.

In total, over 600 healthy bone marrow donors made up the cohort. Cohort members were all nominally healthy when sampled, although unrecorded immune exposures were likely present. The donor tested CMV seronegative, placing the donor among the 350 to 400 seronegative members of the cohort. Each donor provided a peripheral blood sample, and peripheral blood mononuclear cells were used for TCR beta sequencing. The Qiagen DNeasy Blood Extraction Kit was used to extract genomic DNA from the blood cell samples. The clonotype originates from a woman in her forties or fifties in good health and CMV-seronegative. Recombination linked TRBV5-4 to TRBJ2-5; TRBD2 agrees with 9 junctional bases. Sequencing was performed on PBMCs. The CDR3 protein sequence reads: CASSPAGGEETQYF. The DNA is as follows: TGTGCCAGCAGCCCGGCGGGGGGGGAGGAGACCCAGTACTTC.